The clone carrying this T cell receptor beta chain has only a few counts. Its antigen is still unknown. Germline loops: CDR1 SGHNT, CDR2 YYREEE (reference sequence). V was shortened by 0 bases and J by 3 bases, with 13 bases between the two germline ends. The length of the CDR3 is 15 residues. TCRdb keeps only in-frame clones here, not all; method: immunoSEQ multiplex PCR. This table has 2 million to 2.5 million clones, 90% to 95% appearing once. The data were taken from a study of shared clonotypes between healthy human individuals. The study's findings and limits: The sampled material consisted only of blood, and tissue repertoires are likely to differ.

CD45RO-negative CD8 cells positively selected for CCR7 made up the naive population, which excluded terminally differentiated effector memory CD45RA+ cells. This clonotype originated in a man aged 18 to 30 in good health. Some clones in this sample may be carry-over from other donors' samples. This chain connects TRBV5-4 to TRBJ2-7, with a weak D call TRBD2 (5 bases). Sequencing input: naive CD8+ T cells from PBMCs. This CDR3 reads CASSLDSTSYYEQYF. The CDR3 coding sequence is TGTGCCAGCAGCTTGGATAGCACTAGTTACTACGAGCAGTACTTC.